This TCR beta chain was profiled in a study of blood T cells in healthy people across ages. Concerning this clonotype itself: Its antigen is not known.

A second PCR, run for about 7 to 11 cycles, used a sample-barcoded 5' primer plus a J-beta primer mix. Each of the cDNA molecules was tagged by a template-switch adaptor with 12 random nucleotides. MiXCR, run by TCRdb on the 5' RACE reads, gives a single entry per CDR3 protein. This table has some 900,000 distinct CDR3 sequences, roughly 50% appearing once. V lost 6 bases, J lost 4 bases, and 17 bases lay in between. The CDR3 loop spans 15 amino acids. CDR1 and CDR2 from the germline V gene are SNHLY and FYNNEI. Overall study results and limits: Possibly confounding the expanded clonotype changes was the fact that donor CMV status was unknown.

The sequence was collected from a man aged 25 to 45 in good health. The chain is built from TRBV2 and TRBJ2-3; the D is unclear. Sequenced material: blood. The CDR3 sequence: CASRQLSPRADTQYF. The CDR3 DNA reads as TGTGCCAGCAGACAGCTTTCGCCCCGCGCAGATACGCAGTATTTT.